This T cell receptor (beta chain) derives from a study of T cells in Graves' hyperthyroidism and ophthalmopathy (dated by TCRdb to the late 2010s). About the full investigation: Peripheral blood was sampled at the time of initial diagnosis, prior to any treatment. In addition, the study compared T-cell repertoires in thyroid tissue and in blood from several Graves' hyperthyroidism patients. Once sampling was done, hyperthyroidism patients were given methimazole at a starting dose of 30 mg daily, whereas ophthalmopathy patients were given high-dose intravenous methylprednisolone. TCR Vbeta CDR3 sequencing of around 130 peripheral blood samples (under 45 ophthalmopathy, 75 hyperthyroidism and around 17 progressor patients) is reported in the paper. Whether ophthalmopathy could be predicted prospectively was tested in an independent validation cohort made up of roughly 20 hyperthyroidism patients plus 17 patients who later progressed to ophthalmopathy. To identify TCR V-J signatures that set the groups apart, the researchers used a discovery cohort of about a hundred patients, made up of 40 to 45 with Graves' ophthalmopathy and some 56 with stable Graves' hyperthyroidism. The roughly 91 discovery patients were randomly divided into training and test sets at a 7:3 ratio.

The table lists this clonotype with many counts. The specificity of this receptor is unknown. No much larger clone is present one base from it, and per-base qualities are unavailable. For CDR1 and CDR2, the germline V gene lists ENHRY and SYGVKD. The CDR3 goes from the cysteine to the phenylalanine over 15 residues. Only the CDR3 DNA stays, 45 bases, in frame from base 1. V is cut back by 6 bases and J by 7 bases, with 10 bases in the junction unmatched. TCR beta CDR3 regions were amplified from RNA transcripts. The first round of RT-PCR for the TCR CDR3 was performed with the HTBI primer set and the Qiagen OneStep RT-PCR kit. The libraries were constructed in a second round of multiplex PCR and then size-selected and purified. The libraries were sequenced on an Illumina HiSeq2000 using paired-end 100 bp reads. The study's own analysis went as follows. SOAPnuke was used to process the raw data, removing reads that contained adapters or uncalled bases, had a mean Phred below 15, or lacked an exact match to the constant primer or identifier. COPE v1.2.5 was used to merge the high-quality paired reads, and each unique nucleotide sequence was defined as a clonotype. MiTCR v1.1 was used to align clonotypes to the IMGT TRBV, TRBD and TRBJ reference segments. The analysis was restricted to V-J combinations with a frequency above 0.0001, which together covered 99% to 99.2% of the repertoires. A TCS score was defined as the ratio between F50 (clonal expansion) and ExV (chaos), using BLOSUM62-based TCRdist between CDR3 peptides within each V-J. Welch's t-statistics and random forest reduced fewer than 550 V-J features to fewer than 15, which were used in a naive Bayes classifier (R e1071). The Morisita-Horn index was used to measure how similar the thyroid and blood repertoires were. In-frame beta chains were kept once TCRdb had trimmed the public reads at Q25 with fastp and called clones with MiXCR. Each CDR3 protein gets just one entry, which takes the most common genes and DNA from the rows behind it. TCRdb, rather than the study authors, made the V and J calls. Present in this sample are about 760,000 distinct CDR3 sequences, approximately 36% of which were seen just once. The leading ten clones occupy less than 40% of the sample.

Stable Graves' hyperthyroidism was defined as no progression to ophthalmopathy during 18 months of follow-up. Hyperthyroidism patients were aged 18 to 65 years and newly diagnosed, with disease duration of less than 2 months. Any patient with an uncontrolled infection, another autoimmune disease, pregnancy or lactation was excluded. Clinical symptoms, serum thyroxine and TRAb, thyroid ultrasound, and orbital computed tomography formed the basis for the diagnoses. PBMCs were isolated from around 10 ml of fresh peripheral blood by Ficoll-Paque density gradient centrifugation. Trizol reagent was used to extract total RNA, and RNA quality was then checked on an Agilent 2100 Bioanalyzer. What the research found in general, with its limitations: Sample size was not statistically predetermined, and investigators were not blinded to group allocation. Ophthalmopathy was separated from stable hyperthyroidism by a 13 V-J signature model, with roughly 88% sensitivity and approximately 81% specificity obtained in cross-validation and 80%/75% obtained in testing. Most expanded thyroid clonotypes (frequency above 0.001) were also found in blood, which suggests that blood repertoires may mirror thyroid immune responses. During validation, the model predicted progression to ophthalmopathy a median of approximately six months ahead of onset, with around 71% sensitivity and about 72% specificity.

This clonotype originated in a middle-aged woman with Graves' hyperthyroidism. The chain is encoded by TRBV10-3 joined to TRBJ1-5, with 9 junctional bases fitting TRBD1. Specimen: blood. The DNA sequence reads TGTGCCATCAGCCCGGGACAGGGATGGTGGCAGCCCCAGCATTTT. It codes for CAISPGQGWWQPQHF.